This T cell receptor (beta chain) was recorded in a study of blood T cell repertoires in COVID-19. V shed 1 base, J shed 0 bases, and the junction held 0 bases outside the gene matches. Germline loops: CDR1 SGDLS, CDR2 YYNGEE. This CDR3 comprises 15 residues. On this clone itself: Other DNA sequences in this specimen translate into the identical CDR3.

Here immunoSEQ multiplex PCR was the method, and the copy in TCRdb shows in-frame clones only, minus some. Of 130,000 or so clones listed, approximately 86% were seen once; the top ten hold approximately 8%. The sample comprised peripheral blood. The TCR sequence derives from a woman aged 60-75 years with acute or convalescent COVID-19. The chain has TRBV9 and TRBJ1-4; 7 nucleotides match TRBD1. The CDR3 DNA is TGTGCCAGCAGCGTACAGGGGGCAACTAATGAAAAACTGTTTTTT. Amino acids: CASSVQGATNEKLFF.